One sample yielded the 12 T cell receptor beta chains listed below, sequenced in a study of cytomegalovirus exposure and HLA in healthy donors. PCR was performed using 60 Vbeta and 13 Jbeta primers. Libraries were prepared by immunoSEQ multiplex PCR; TCRdb keeps only in-frame clonotypes and omits some of them. The sample contains over 35,000 clones, approximately 80% of which appear only once. Sample: PBMCs. The receptors here all came from a young man in good health and CMV-seronegative.

The chain joins TRBV11-2 to TRBJ2-1, with 9 nucleotides matching TRBD2. The CDR3 runs 16 residues. Trimming cost V 5 bases and J 7 bases; bases outside gene matches: 12. Germline V CDR1 and CDR2: SGHAT, FQNNGV. The CDR3 nucleotides read TGTGCCAGCAGCCCCCTGCCGGGACTAGCAGATAATGAGCAGTTCTTC. Amino acids: CASSPLPGLADNEQFF.

This chain uses TRBV7-6 with TRBJ2-7; 7 positions match TRBD2. V lost 2 bases to trimming and J lost 7 bases; unmatched junction nucleotides: 8. Germline CDR1 is SGHVS and CDR2 is FNYEAQ. This CDR3 spans 14 amino acids. The DNA for the CDR3 is TGTGCCAGCAGCTTAAGCGGGACGGTTGGAGAGCAGTACTTC. It specifies CASSLSGTVGEQYF.

The gene calls are TRBV18 and TRBJ2-5; TRBD1 aligns across 8 bases. The junction had 19 bases not matched to a gene; V was cut back by 3 bases and J by 1 base. The CDR3 is 20 residues long. Germline V gives CDR1 KGHSH, CDR2 LQKENI. In DNA form, the CDR3 reads TGTGCCAGCTCACCTTCGTGGCAGGGGGCGGTCAAACGGGGCCAAGAGACCCAGTACTTC. Protein: CASSPSWQGAVKRGQETQYF.

The chain is built from TRBV7-6 and TRBJ1-2; perhaps TRBD1 as D (5 bases). Germline assignment: CDR1 SGHVS and CDR2 FNYEAQ. V lost 1 base and J lost 5, with 11 bases in between. CDR3 length equals 14 residues. The CDR3 DNA is TGTGCCAGCAGCTTAGGGGGGGGACTATATGGCTACACCTTC. It yields the protein CASSLGGGLYGYTF.

The chain combines TRBV30 with TRBJ2-7, with D perhaps matching TRBD1 (6 bases). The CDR3 length is 11 residues. The germline CDR1 and CDR2 sequences are GTSNPN and SVGIG (reference sequence). The V end lost 3 bases, the J end lost 7 bases, and 10 bases lay between the germline ends. In DNA form, the CDR3 reads TGTGCCTGGAGCCTAGGGGGAGAGCAGTACTTC. It encodes CAWSLGGEQYF. The full variable domain, with the rest looked up from reference TRBV30 and TRBJ2-7, is SQTIHQWPATLVQPVGSPLSLECTVEGTSNPNLYWYRQAAGRGLQLLFYSVGIGQISSEVPQNLSASRPQDRQFILSSKKLLLSDSGFYLCAWSLGGEQYFGPGTRLTVT.

The chain combines TRBV4-1 with TRBJ2-5; D remains ambiguous. The end of the DNA fits TRBJ2-7 better, so the J call may be wrong. This CDR3 spans 15 amino acids. Germline V gene sequence: CDR1 MGHRA, CDR2 YSYEKL. The CDR3 coding sequence is TGCGCCAGCAGCAAAGTGGGCCTCTACTCCTACGAGCAGTACTTC. It codes for CASSKVGLYSYEQYF.

This clone was recorded a few times. The gene calls are TRBV2 and TRBJ1-2; 7 bases match TRBD1. Germline assignment: CDR1 SNHLY and CDR2 FYNNEI. This CDR3 is built from 16 residues. The V gene end was trimmed by 4 bases and the J gene end by 4 bases; junction bases not matched to a gene: 12. The CDR3 bases are TGTGCCAGCAGTGCCCGACGACAGGGAAGGGGCTATGGCTACACCTTC. Translating gives CASSARRQGRGYGYTF.

V usage is TRBV4-3 and J usage is TRBJ2-3; D not certain. This CDR3 has 17 amino acids. The germline gives CDR1 LGHNA, CDR2 YSLEER. V shed 0 bases and J shed 2 bases, with 15 bases lying between them. The CDR3 region is CASSQDSAQPYTDTQYF. DNA of the CDR3: TGCGCCAGCAGCCAAGATTCGGCACAGCCTTACACAGATACGCAGTATTTT.

This clone was detected a few times. This chain uses TRBV6-5 with TRBJ1-1; a possible D gene is TRBD1 (5 bases). V lost 0 bases and J lost 7, with 12 bases in between. Germline V gene data show CDR1 as MNHEY and CDR2 as SVGAGI. This CDR3 contains 14 residues. The CDR3 DNA reads as TGTGCCAGCAGTTACTCGAACGCGGGACTTGAAGCTTTCTTT. Translation gives CASSYSNAGLEAFF.

The chain joins TRBV30 to TRBJ2-4; tentative D call: TRBD1 (7 bases). The germline V gene has CDR1 GTSNPN and CDR2 SVGIG (reference sequence). Trimming took off 2 bases at V and 0 bases at J, with 11 bases between the two ends. The CDR3 runs to 15 residues. The CDR3 DNA follows: TGTGCCTGGAGTATCAGGGGGGCAGCCAAAAACATTCAGTACTTC. Encoded protein: CAWSIRGAAKNIQYF. The complete variable domain, with remaining parts taken from reference TRBV30 and TRBJ2-4, reads SQTIHQWPATLVQPVGSPLSLECTVEGTSNPNLYWYRQAAGRGLQLLFYSVGIGQISSEVPQNLSASRPQDRQFILSSKKLLLSDSGFYLCAWSIRGAAKNIQYFGAGTRLSVL.

This chain links TRBV4-1 with TRBJ2-7; D perhaps matches TRBD2 (6 bases). Per germline, CDR1 MGHRA and CDR2 YSYEKL. The CDR3 sequence is 16 residues long. The V end lost 0 bases, the J end lost 0 bases, and 12 bases lay between the germline ends. The CDR3 sequence: CASSQEVAASSYEQYF. Written as DNA, the CDR3 is TGCGCCAGCAGCCAAGAGGTAGCGGCGAGCTCCTACGAGCAGTACTTC.

This clone was counted only a few times. V is TRBV27 and J is TRBJ1-1; the D is unclear. The CDR3 has 14 amino acids. Trimming left V 6 bases short and J 0 bases short, with 11 bases between. CDR1 and CDR2 (germline): MNHEY, SMNVEV (reference sequence). The CDR3, as DNA: TGTGCCAGCAGGTTGACGCGGATGAACACTGAAGCTTTCTTT. It yields the protein CASRLTRMNTEAFF.